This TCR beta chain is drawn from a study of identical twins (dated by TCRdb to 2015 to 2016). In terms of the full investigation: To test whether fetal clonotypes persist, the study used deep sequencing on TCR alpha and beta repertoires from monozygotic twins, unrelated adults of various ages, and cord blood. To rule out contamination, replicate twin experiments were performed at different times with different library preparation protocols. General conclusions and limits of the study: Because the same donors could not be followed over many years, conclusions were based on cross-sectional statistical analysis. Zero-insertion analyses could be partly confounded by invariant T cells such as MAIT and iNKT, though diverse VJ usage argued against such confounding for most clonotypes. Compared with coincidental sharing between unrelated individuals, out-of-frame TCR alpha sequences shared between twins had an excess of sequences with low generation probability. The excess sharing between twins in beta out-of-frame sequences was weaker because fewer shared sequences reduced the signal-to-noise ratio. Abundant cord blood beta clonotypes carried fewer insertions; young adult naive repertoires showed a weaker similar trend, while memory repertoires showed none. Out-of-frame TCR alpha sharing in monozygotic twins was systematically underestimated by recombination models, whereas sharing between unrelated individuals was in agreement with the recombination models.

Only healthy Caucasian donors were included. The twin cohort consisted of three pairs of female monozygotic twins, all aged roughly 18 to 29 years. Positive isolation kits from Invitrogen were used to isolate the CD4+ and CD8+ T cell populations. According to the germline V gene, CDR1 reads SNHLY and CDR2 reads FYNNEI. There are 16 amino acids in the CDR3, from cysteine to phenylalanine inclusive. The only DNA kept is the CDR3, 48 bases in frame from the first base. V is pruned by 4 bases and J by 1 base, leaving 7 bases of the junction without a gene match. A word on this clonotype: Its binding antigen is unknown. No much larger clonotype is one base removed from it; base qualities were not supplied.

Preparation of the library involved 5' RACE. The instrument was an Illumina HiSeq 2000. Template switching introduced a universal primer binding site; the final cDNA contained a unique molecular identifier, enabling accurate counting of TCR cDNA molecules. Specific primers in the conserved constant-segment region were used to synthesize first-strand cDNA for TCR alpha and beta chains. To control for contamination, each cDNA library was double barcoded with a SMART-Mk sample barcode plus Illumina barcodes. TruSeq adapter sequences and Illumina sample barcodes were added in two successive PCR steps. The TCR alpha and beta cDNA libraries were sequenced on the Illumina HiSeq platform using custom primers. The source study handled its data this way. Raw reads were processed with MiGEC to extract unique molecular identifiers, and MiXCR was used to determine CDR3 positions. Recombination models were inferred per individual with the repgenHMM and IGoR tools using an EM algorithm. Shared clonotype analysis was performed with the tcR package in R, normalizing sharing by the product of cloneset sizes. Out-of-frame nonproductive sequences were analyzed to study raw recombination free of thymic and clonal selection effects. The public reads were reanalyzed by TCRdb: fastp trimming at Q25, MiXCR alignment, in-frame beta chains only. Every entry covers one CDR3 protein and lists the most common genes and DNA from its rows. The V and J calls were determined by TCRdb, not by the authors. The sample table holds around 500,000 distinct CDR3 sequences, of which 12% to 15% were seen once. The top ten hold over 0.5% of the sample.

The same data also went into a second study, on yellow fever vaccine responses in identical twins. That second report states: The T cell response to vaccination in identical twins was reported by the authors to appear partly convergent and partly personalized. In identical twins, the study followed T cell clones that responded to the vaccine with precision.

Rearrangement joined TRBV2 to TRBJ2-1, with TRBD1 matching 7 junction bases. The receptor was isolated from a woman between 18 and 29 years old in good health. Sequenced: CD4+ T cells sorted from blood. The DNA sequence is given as TGTGCCAGCAGTGCCGTGGGACAGCCATCCTACAATGAGCAGTTCTTC. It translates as CASSAVGQPSYNEQFF. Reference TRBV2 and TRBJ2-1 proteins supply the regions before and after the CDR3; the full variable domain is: EPEVTQTPSHQVTQMGQEVILRCVPISNHLYFYWYRQILGQKVEFLVSFYNNEISEKSEIFDDQFSVERPDGSNFTLKIRSTKLEDSAMYFCASSAVGQPSYNEQFFGPGTRLTVL.